This paragraph reports one T cell receptor beta chain. The sample comes from a study of technical replicates of blood from four donors. Sequencing used immunoSEQ multiplex PCR; TCRdb keeps in-frame clones, though not all of them. The table lists around 54,000 clones, 90% to 96% of them singletons. The CDR3 loop spans 16 amino acids. V lost 3 bases and J lost 0; bases outside the gene matches: 7. Germline CDR1 and CDR2: MDHEN and SYDVKM. The clonotype was recovered from a human donor in good health. Sequencing was carried out using T cells isolated from PBMCs. The chain couples TRBV28 to TRBJ2-7, with TRBD2 matching over 8 bases. CDR3 region: CASSFPAGVYSYEQYF. The CDR3 nucleotides read TGTGCCAGCAGTTTCCCAGCGGGAGTCTACTCCTACGAGCAGTACTTC.